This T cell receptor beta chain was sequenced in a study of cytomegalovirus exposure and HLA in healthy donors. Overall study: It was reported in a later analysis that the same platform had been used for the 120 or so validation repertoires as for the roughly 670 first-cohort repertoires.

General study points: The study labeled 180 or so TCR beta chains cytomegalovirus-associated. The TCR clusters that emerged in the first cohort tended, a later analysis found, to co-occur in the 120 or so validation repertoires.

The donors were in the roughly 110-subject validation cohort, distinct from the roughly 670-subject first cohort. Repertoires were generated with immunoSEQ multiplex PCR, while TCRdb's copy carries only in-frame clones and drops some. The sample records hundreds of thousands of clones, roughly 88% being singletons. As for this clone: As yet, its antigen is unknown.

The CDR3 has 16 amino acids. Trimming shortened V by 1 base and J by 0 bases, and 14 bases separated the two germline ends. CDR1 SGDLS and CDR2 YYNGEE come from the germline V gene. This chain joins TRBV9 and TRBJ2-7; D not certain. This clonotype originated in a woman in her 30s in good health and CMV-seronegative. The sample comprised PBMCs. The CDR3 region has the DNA TGTGCCAGCAGCGTACCTCCCTTAGGCAGCTCCTACGAGCAGTACTTC. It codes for CASSVPPLGSSYEQYF.